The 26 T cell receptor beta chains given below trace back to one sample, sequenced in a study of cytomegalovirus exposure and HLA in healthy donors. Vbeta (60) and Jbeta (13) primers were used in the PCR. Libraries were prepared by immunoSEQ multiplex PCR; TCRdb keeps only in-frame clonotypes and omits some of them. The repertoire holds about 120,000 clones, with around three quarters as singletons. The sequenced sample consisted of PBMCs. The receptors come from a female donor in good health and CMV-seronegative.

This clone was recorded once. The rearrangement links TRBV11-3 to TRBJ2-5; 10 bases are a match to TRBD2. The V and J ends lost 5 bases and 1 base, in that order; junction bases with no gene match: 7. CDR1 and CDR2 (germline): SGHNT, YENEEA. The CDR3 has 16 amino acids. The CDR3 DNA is TGTGCCAGCAGCGCTTCTAGCGGGGGATTCCAAGAGACCCAGTACTTC. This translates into CASSASSGGFQETQYF.

CDR3 nucleotides: TGTGCCAGCAGGCCCGGAGAGACCCAGTACTTC. This codes for CASRPGETQYF. The rearrangement uses TRBV25-1 and TRBJ2-5; D gene ambiguous. Germline CDR1 reads MGHDK; CDR2 reads SYGVNS. The CDR3 is 11 residues long. Trimming stripped 6 bases from V and 4 bases from J, with 6 bases between.

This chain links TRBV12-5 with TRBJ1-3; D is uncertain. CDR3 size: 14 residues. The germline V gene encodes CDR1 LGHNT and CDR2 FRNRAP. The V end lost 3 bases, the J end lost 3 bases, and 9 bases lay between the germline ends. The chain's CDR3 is CASGFGGVGNTIYF. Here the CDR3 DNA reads TGTGCTAGTGGTTTCGGCGGGGTTGGAAACACCATATATTTT.

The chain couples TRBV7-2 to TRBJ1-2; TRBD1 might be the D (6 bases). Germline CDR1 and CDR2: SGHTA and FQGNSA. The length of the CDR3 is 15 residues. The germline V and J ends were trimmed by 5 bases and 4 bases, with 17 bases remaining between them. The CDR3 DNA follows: TGTGCCAGCAGCCTGGGGGCCCTTCGGGGCTATGGCTACACCTTC. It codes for CASSLGALRGYGYTF.

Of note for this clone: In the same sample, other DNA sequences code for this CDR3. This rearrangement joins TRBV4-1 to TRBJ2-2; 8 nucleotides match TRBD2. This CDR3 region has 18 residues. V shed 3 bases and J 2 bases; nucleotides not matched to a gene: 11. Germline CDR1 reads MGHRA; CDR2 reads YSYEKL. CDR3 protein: CASSHRGAGGFNTGELFF. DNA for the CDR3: TGCGCCAGCAGCCACAGGGGCGCGGGGGGCTTCAACACCGGGGAGCTGTTTTTT.

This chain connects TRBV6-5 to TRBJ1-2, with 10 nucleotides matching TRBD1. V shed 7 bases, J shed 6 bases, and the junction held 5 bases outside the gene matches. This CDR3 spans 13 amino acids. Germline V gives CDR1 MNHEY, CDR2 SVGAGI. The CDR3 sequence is CASIAGQGHGYTF. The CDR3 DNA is TGTGCCAGCATAGCGGGACAGGGGCATGGCTACACCTTC.

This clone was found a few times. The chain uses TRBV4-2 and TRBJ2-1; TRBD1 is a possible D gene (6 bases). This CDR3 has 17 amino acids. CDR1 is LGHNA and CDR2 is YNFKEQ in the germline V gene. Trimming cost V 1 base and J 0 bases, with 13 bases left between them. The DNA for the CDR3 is TGTGCCAGCAGCCAAGTCGGCCTAGGGGGCTCCTACAATGAGCAGTTCTTC. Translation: CASSQVGLGGSYNEQFF.

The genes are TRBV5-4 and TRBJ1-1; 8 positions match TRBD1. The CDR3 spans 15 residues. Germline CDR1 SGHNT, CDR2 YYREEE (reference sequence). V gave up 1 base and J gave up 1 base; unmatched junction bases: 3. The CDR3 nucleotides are TGTGCCAGCAGCTTGTTGGGACAGGCGAACACTGAAGCTTTCTTT. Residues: CASSLLGQANTEAFF.

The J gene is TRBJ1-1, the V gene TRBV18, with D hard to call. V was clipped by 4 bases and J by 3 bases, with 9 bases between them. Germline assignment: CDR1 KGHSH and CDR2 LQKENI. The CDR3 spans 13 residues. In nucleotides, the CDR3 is TGTGCCAGCTCACGGGCGGGAGACACTGAAGCTTTCTTT. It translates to CASSRAGDTEAFF.

In DNA, the CDR3 is TGTGCCAGCAGCCAAGATGCCCAGCGGAGCTCCTACAATGAGCAGTTCTTC. The encoded protein is CASSQDAQRSSYNEQFF. This chain connects TRBV4-2 to TRBJ2-1; the D gene is possibly TRBD2 (5 bases). Trimming took off 0 bases at V and 0 bases at J, with 12 bases between the two ends. The germline V gene has CDR1 LGHNA and CDR2 YNFKEQ. The CDR3 loop spans 17 amino acids.

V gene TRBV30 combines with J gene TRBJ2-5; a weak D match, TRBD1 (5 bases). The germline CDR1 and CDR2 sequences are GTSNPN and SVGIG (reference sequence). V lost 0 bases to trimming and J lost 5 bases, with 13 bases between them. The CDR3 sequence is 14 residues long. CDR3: CAWSVGQGWETQYF. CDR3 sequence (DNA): TGTGCCTGGAGTGTTGGGCAGGGTTGGGAGACCCAGTACTTC.

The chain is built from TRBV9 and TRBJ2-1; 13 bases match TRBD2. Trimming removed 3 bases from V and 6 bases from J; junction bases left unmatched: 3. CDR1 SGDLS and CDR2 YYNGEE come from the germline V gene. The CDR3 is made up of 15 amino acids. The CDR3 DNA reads TGTGCCAGCAGCGGGGGACTAGCGGGATCCAATGAGCAGTTCTTC. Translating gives CASSGGLAGSNEQFF. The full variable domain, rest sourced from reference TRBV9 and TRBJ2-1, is DSGVTQTPKHLITATGQRVTLRCSPRSGDLSVYWYQQSLDQGLQFLIQYYNGEERAKGNILERFSAQQFPDLHSELNLSSLELGDSALYFCASSGGLAGSNEQFFGPGTRLTVL.

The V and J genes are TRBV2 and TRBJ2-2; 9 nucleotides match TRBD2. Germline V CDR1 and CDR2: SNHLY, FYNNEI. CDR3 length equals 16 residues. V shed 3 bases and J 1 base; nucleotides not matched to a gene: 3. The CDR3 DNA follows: TGTGCCAGCAGTGATTCGACTAGCGGGAACACCGGGGAGCTGTTTTTT. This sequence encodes CASSDSTSGNTGELFF.

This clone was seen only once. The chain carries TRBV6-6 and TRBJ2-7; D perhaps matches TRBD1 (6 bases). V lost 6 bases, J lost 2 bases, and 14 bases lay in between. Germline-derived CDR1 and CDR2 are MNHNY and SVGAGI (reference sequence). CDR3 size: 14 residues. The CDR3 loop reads CASSSPGTTYEQYF. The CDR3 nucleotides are TGTGCCAGCAGCTCACCCGGGACAACCTACGAGCAGTACTTC.

Written as DNA, the CDR3 is TGTGCCAGCAGTTTCCGGGGGAGGCTTCAGCCCCAGCATTTT. Translated, it gives CASSFRGRLQPQHF. This chain connects TRBV6-1 to TRBJ1-5; TRBD1 is a possible D gene (5 bases). Germline lookup yields CDR1 MNHNS and CDR2 SASEGT. The CDR3 is 14 residues long. The V and J ends lost 5 bases and 6 bases respectively, with 14 bases between them.

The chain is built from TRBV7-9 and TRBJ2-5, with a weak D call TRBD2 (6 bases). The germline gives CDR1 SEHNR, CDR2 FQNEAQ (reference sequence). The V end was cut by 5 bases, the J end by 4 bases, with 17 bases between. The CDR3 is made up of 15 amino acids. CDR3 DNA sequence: TGTGCCAGCAGCCAGGGAGGCGGCCCCGGAGAGACCCAGTACTTC. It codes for CASSQGGGPGETQYF. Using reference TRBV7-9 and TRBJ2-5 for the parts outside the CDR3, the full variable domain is DTGVSQNPRHKITKRGQNVTFRCDPISEHNRLYWYRQTLGQGPEFLTYFQNEAQLEKSRLLSDRFSAERPKGSFSTLEIQRTEQGDSAMYLCASSQGGGPGETQYFGPGTRLLVL.

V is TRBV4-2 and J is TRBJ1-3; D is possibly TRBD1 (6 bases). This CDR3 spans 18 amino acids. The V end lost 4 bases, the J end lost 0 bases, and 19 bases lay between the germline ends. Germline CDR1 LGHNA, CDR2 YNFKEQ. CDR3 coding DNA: TGTGCCAGCAGCCTCCGGCACAGGGAGCCCCGCTCTGGAAACACCATATATTTT. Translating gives CASSLRHREPRSGNTIYF.

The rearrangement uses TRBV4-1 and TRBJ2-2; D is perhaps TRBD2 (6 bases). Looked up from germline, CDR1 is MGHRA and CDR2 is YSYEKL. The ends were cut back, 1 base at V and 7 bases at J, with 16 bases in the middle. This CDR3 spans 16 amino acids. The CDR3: CASSQVGGLEHGELFF. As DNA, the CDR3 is TGCGCCAGCAGCCAAGTGGGAGGACTGGAGCACGGGGAGCTGTTTTTT.

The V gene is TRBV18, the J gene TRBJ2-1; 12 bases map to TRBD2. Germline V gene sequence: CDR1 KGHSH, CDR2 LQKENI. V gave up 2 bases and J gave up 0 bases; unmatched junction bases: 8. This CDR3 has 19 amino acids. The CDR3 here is CASSPGTSGLGSSYNEQFF. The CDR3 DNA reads TGTGCCAGCTCACCAGGGACTAGCGGGTTGGGCAGCTCCTACAATGAGCAGTTCTTC.

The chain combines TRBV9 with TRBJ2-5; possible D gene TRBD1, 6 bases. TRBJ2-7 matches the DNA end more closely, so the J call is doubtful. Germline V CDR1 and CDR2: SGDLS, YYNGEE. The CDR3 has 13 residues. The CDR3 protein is CASSPGQFYEQYF. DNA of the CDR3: TGTGCCAGCAGCCCTGGACAGTTCTACGAGCAGTACTTC.

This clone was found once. This CDR3 reads CASSYSWETEAFF. In DNA form, the CDR3 reads TGTGCCAGCAGTTACTCTTGGGAGACTGAAGCTTTCTTT. This chain connects TRBV6-5 to TRBJ1-1, with D uncertain. Trimming pared 0 bases from V and 5 bases from J, leaving 7 bases between. Germline CDR1 MNHEY, CDR2 SVGAGI. The CDR3 totals 13 residues.

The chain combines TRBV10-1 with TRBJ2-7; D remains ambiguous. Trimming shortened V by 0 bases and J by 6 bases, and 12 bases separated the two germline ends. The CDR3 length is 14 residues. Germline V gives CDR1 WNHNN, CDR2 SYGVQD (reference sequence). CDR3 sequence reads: CASSESRHVGEQYF. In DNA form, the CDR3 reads TGCGCCAGCAGTGAGTCGAGGCATGTCGGCGAGCAGTACTTC.

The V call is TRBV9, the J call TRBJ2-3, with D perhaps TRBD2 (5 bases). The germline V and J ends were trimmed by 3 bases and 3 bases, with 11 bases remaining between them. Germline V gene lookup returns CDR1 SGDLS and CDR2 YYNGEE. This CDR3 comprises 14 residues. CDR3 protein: CASSARESTDTQYF. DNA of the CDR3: TGTGCCAGCAGCGCAAGGGAGAGTACAGATACGCAGTATTTT.

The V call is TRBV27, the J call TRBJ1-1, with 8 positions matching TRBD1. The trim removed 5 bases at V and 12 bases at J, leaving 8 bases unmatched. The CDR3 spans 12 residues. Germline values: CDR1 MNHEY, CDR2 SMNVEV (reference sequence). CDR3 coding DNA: TGTGCCAGCAGTGCCCACAGGGGGGAATCTTTCTTT. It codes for CASSAHRGESFF.

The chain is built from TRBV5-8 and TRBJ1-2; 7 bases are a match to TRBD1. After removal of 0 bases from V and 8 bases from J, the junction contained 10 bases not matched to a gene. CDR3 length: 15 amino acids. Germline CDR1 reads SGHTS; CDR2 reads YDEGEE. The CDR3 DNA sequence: TGTGCCAGCAGCTTGGTGCCAGGGGGGACCTGGGGCTACACCTTC. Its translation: CASSLVPGGTWGYTF.

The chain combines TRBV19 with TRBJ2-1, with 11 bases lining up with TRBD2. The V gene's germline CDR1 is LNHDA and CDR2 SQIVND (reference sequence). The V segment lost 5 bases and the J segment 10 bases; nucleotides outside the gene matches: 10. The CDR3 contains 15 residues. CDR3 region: CASSYGGGLADEQFF. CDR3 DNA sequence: TGTGCCAGTAGTTATGGTGGGGGACTAGCGGACGAGCAGTTCTTC.